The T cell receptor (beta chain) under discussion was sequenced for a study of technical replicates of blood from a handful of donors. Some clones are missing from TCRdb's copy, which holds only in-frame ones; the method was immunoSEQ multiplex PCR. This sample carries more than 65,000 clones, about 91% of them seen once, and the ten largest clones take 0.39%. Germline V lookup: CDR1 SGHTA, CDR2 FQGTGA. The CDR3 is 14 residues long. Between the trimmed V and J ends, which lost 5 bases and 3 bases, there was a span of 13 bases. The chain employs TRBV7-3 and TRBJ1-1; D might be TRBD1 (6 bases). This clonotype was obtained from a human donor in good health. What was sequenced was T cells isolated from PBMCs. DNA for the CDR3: TGTGCCAGCAGCCCGAGGGGGGGGGACACTGAAGCTTTCTTT. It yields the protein CASSPRGGDTEAFF.